This TCR beta chain was sequenced in a study of blood T cell repertoires in COVID-19. CDR1 and CDR2 (germline): MDHEN, SYDVKM. The V segment lost 4 bases and the J segment 4 bases; nucleotides outside the gene matches: 12. This CDR3 comprises 17 residues. Repertoires were generated with immunoSEQ multiplex PCR, while TCRdb's copy carries only in-frame clones and drops some. The table has 250,000 to 350,000 clones, 90% seen once. Individuals aged 18 to 89 years were recruited from fewer than 30 US areas. Sequenced sample: PBMCs or T cells enriched from blood (not recorded which). The chain has TRBV28 and TRBJ2-1; 8 bases are a match to TRBD1. The receptor was derived from a woman aged 18-29 years with acute COVID-19. CDR3 sequence: CASSSNPGQEKYNEQFF. The DNA of the CDR3 is TGTGCCAGCAGTTCCAACCCGGGACAGGAGAAATACAATGAGCAGTTCTTC.